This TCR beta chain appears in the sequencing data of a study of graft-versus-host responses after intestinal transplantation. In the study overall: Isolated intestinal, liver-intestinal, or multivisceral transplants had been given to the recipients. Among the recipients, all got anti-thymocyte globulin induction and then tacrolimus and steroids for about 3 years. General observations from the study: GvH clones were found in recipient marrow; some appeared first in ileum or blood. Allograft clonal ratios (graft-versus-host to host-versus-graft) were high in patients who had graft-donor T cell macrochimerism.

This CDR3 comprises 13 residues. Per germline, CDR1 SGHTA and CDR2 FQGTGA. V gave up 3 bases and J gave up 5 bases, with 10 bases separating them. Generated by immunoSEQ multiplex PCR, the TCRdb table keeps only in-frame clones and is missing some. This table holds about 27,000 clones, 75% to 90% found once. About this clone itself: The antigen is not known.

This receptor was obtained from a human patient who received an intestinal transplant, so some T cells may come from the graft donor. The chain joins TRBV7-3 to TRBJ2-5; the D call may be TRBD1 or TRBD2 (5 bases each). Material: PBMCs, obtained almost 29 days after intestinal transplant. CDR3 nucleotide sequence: TGTGCCAGCAGCTTGGGGGTGATGGAGACCCAGTACTTC. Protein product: CASSLGVMETQYF. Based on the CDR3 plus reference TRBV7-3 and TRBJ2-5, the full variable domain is GAGVSQTPSNKVTEKGKYVELRCDPISGHTALYWYRQSLGQGPEFLIYFQGTGAADDSGLPNDRFFAVRPEGSVSTLKIQRTERGDSAVYLCASSLGVMETQYFGPGTRLLVL.